The sequence of this T cell receptor beta chain was determined in a study of OX40 agonist ivuxolimab in advanced cancers. Study as a whole: The patients got ivuxolimab, which is an agonistic anti-OX40 (CD134) antibody. Prior therapy, whether anti-PD-1, anti-PD-L1 or anti-CTLA-4, was allowed, and approximately 37% had some.

The CDR3 runs 14 residues. Germline CDR1 reads SNHLY; CDR2 reads FYNNEI. After removal of 6 bases from V and 4 bases from J, the junction contained 1 base not matched to a gene. Sequencing was performed with immunoSEQ multiplex PCR; in TCRdb, only in-frame clones are kept and a portion is missing. Among about 79,000 clones listed, 88% were seen once. The TCR comes from an adult with an advanced solid tumor such as melanoma, head and neck, liver or kidney cancer. Sequencing was performed on CD4+ or CD8+ T cells sorted from blood, taken in a trial of the OX40 agonist ivuxolimab. The rearrangement links TRBV2 to TRBJ2-3; TRBD2 matches 13 bases. CDR3: CASRGLAGPDTQYF. CDR3 nucleotides: TGTGCCAGCAGGGGACTAGCGGGACCAGATACGCAGTATTTT.